The source of this TCR beta chain is a study of cytomegalovirus exposure and HLA in healthy donors. Whole-study findings and limits: One variant, a missense change in DCLRE1C, was linked in a later analysis to TCR beta V- and J-gene trimming.

Per germline, CDR1 MNHEY and CDR2 SMNVEV (reference sequence). This CDR3 has 18 amino acids. Trimming removed 5 bases from V and 0 bases from J, with 20 bases in between. The PCR had 60 Vbeta and 13 Jbeta primers. Sequencing was performed with immunoSEQ multiplex PCR; in TCRdb, only in-frame clones are kept and a portion is missing. The sample comprises some 180,000 clones, 70% to 90% of which are singletons, and about 2.5% rests with the top ten. This clone has a single count. Antigen: not known. The receptor was isolated from a man aged 30 to 45 in good health and CMV-seropositive. Specimen: PBMCs. The genes are TRBV27 and TRBJ1-3, with D maybe TRBD1 (5 bases). The CDR3 region has the DNA TGTGCCAGCAGTCCTCTCGGGCACAGGTCTAGCTCTGGAAACACCATATATTTT. Amino acid sequence: CASSPLGHRSSSGNTIYF.